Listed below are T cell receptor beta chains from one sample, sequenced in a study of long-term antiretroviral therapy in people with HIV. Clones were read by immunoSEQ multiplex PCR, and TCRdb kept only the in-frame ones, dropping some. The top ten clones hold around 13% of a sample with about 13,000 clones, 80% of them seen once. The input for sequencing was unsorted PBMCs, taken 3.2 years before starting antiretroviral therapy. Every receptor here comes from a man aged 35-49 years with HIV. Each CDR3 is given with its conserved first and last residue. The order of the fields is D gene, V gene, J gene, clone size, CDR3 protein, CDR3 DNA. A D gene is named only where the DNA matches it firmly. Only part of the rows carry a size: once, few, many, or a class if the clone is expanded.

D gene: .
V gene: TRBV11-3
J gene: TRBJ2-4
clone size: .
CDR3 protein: CASSLPTGPQGNIQYF
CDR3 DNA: TGTGCCAGCAGCTTACCTACCGGCCCTCAGGGTAACATTCAGTACTTC

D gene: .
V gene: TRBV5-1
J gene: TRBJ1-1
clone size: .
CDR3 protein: CASSLELVRNTEAFF
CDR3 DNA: TGCGCCAGCAGCTTGGAGTTGGTACGAAACACTGAAGCTTTCTTT

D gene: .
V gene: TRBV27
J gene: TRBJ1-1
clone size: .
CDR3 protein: CASTPWAGNTEAFF
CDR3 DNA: TGTGCCAGCACCCCGTGGGCAGGGAACACTGAAGCTTTCTTT

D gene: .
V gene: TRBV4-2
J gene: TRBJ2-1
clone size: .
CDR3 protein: CASSQARAHGDEQFF
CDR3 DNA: TGTGCCAGCAGCCAAGCTAGAGCTCACGGGGATGAGCAGTTCTTC

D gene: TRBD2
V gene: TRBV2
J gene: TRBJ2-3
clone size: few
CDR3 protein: CASSPGLAGGAGRLDTQYF
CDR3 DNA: TGTGCCAGCAGCCCCGGACTAGCGGGGGGTGCCGGGCGGCTAGATACGCAGTATTTT

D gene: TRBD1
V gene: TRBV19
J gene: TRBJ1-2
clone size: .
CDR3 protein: CASSFSFRGTGYTF
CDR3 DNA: TGTGCCAGTAGTTTTTCGTTCAGGGGGACTGGCTACACCTTC

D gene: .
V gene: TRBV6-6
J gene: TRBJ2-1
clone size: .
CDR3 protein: CASSWKGESEQFF
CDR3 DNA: TGTGCCAGCAGTTGGAAGGGGGAAAGTGAGCAGTTCTTC

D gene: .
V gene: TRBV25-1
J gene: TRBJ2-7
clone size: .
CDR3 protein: CASNPPCYEQYF
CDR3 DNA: TGTGCCAGCAACCCCCCCTGCTACGAGCAGTACTTC

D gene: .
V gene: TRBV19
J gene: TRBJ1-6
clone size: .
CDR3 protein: CASNPKGTTYNSPLHF
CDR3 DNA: TGTGCCAGTAACCCAAAGGGGACAACTTATAATTCACCCCTCCACTTT

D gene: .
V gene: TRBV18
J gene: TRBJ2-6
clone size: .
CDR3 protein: CASSPLGPPSGANVLTF
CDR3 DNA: TGTGCCAGCTCACCATTGGGTCCCCCCTCTGGGGCCAACGTCCTGACTTTC

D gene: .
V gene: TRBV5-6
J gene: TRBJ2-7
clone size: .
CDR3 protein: CASSLDGGRSHPGQNRYF
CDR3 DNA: TGTGCCAGCAGCTTGGATGGAGGACGGTCCCACCCTGGACAAAATCGGTACTTC

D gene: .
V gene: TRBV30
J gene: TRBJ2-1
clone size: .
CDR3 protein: CAWSVLPAGNEQFF
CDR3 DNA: TGTGCCTGGAGTGTACTTCCAGCGGGCAATGAGCAGTTCTTC

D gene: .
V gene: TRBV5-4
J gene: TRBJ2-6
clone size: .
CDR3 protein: CASSSSGLVLSGANVLTF
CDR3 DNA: TGTGCCAGCAGCTCGTCGGGATTGGTACTCTCTGGGGCCAACGTCCTGACTTTC

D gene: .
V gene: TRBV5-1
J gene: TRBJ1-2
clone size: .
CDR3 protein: CASSLEGGYGYTF
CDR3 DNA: TGCGCCAGCAGCTTGGAAGGGGGGTATGGCTACACCTTC

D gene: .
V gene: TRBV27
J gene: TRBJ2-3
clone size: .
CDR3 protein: CASSLSRRGVTDTQYF
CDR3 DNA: TGTGCCAGCAGTTTATCGAGGAGGGGGGTCACAGATACGCAGTATTTT

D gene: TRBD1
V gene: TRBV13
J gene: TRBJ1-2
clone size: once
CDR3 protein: CASSNTDRRYGYTF
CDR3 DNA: TGTGCCAGCAGCAATACGGACAGGCGGTATGGCTACACCTTC

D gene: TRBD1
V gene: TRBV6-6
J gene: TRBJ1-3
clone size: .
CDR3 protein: CASSSGQGAIGNTIYF
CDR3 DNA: TGTGCCAGCAGCTCTGGGCAGGGGGCGATCGGAAACACCATATATTTT

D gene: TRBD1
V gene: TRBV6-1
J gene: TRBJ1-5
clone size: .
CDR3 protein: CASTPYRGGNQPQHF
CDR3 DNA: TGTGCCAGCACCCCGTACAGGGGAGGCAATCAGCCCCAGCATTTT

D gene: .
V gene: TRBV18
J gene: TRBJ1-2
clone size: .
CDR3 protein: CASSPRGEGGYTF
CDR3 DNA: TGTGCCAGCTCACCAAGAGGGGAAGGAGGCTACACCTTC

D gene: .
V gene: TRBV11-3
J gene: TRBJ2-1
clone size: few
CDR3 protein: CASSLDLGGPYNEQFF
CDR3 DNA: TGTGCCAGCAGCTTAGATCTCGGGGGCCCCTACAATGAGCAGTTCTTC